The 4 T cell receptor beta chains reported below all come from one sample, sequenced in a study of T cells in Graves' hyperthyroidism and ophthalmopathy. Regions amplified from RNA transcripts were the TCR beta CDR3 regions. Carried out on the TCR CDR3, a first-round RT-PCR used the HTBI primer set. TCRdb re-called the multiplex PCR reads through MiXCR, storing one row per CDR3 protein. The sample lists 530,000 or so distinct CDR3 sequences, about 24% occurring once. Sequenced: blood. Receptors were obtained from a woman aged 25-40 years with Graves' ophthalmopathy.

Of note for this clonotype: Lacking the conserved final phenylalanine or tryptophan, this CDR3 likely reflects a read error. The rearrangement links TRBV2 to TRBJ1-5; D remains unclear. V was trimmed by 6 bases and J by 0 bases, leaving 6 bases between them. Germline CDR1 is SNHLY and CDR2 is FYNNEI. CDR3 size: 13 residues. In nucleotides, the CDR3 is TGTGCCAGCAGGGGTGGTAGCAATCAGCCCCAGCATTTG. Translation gives CASRGGSNQPQHL.

This clonotype was recorded at least ten times. This chain joins TRBV6-1 and TRBJ1-2; TRBD1 matches at 7 bases. The germline V gene has CDR1 MNHNS and CDR2 SASEGT. V shed 5 bases and J 7 bases; nucleotides not matched to a gene: 13. CDR3 size: 15 residues. The CDR3: CASSPEEGAVIGYTF. CDR3 sequence (DNA): TGTGCCAGCAGTCCCGAGGAGGGGGCAGTAATTGGCTACACCTTC.

This clonotype was seen at least ten times. This chain uses TRBV15 with TRBJ2-5; no clear D gene. Germline CDR1 reads LNHNV; CDR2 reads YYDKDF (reference sequence). This CDR3 comprises 14 residues. The germline V and J ends were trimmed by 0 bases and 5 bases, with 10 bases remaining between them. The CDR3 protein is CATSREAAWETQYF. CDR3 coding DNA: TGTGCCACCAGCAGAGAAGCAGCGTGGGAGACCCAGTACTTC.

The genes are TRBV4-1 and TRBJ2-7, with 8 bases aligning to TRBD2. The CDR3 consists of 15 residues. V was clipped by 1 base and J by 4 bases; unmatched bases: 6. Germline loops: CDR1 MGHRA, CDR2 YSYEKL. Written as DNA, the CDR3 is TGCGCCAGCAGCCAAGGGAGCGGGGGCTCATACGAGCAGTACTTC. Protein product: CASSQGSGGSYEQYF.